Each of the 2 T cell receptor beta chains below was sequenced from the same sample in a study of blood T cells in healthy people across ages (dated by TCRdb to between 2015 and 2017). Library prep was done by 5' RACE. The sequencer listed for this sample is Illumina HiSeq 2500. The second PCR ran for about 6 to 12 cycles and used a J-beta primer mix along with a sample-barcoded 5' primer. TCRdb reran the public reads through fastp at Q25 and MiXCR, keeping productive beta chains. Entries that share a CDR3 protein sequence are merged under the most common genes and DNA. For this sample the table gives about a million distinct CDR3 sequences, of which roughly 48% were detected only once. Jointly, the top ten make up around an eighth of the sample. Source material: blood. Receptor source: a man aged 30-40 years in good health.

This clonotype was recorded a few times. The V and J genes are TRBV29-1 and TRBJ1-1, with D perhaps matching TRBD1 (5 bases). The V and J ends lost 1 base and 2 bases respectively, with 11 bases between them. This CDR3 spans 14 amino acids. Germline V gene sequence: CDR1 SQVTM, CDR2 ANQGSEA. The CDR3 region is CSVEVPGTNTEAFF. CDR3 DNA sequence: TGCAGCGTTGAAGTCCCAGGGACTAACACTGAAGCTTTCTTT.

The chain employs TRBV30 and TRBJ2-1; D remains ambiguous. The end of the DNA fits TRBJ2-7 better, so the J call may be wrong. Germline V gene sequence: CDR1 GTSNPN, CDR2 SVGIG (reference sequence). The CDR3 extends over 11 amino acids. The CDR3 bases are TGTGCCTGGAATGACCTCTACGAGCAGTACTTC. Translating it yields CAWNDLYEQYF.